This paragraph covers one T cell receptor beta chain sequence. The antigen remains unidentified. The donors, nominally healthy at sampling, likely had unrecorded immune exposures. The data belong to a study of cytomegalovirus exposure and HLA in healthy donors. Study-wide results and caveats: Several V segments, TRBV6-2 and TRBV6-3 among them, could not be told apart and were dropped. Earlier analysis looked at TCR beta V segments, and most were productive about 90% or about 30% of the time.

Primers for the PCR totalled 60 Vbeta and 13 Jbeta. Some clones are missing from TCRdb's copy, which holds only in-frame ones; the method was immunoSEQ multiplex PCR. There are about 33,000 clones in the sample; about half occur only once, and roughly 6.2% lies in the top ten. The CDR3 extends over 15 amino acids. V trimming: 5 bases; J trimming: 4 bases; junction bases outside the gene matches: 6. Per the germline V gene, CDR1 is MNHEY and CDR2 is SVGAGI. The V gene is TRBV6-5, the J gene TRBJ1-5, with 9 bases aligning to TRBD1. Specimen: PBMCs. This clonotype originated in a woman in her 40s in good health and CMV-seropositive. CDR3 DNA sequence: TGTGCCAGCAGTCCCGGGACAGGGTATAATCAGCCCCAGCATTTT. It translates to CASSPGTGYNQPQHF.